A selection of T cell receptor beta chains follows, all from one sample in a study of CD8 T cells in ankylosing spondylitis. TCRdb analysed the 5' RACE reads with MiXCR anew, one entry per CDR3 protein. The sample has 200,000 to 300,000 distinct CDR3 sequences; 8% to 9.5% are singletons. Sequences were obtained from blood, either unsorted or a sorted T cell fraction (not recorded which). These receptor sequences come from a male donor with ankylosing spondylitis or in good health (not recorded which). Each CDR3 is given with its conserved first and last residue. The order of the fields is V gene, D gene, J gene, clone size, CDR3 protein, CDR3 DNA. The D gene is left open where the match is weak. The size field is filled for only some rows; it gives once, few, many or a size class.

TRBV16,.,TRBJ2-7,many,CASSQGDRMYEQYF,TGTGCCAGCAGCCAAGGTGACCGCATGTACGAGCAGTACTTC
TRBV19,.,TRBJ2-4,many,CASSQAGGIQYF,TGTGCCAGTAGCCAAGCAGGCGGCATTCAGTACTTC
TRBV18,.,TRBJ2-2,few,CASSPADFHRATGELFF,TGTGCCAGCTCACCAGCCGACTTCCACAGGGCCACCGGGGAGCTGTTTTTT
TRBV6-1,.,TRBJ2-1,many,CASRNRGGNEQFF,TGTGCCAGCAGAAACAGGGGAGGGAATGAGCAGTTCTTC
TRBV5-5,.,TRBJ1-1,many,CASSWGLNTEAFF,TGTGCCAGCAGCTGGGGTCTGAACACTGAAGCTTTCTTT
TRBV5-1,.,TRBJ1-1,once,CASSLDRTRNTEAFF,TGCGCCAGCAGCTTAGACAGGACCAGAAACACTGAAGCTTTCTTT
TRBV3-1,.,TRBJ2-3,.,CASSQDAGGYTDTQYF,TGTGCCAGCAGCCAAGATGCCGGCGGGTACACAGATACGCAGTATTTT
TRBV7-3,TRBD2,TRBJ2-1,.,CASSSLPTSGSLNNEQFF,TGTGCCAGCAGCTCTCTCCCGACTAGCGGGAGTCTGAACAATGAGCAGTTCTTC
TRBV21-1,.,TRBJ2-1,many,CASSKGGRRNEQFF,TGTGCCAGCAGCAAAGGGGGCAGGCGTAATGAGCAGTTCTTC
TRBV30,.,TRBJ1-4,few,CAWSTATNEKLFF,TGTGCCTGGAGTACAGCAACTAATGAAAAACTGTTTTTT
TRBV4-3,TRBD1,TRBJ1-2,many,CASSQDAQGAHGYTF,TGCGCCAGCAGCCAAGATGCACAGGGGGCCCATGGCTACACCTTC
TRBV20-1,TRBD2,TRBJ2-3,.,CSALGLAGGWDTQYF,TGCAGTGCTTTGGGGCTAGCGGGGGGATGGGATACGCAGTATTTT
TRBV11-2,TRBD1,TRBJ1-1,many,CASSPTDRGNTEAFF,TGTGCCAGCAGCCCCACCGACAGGGGGAACACTGAAGCTTTCTTT
TRBV4-2,TRBD1,TRBJ1-5,many,CASSQDPQGAQPQHF,TGTGCCAGCAGCCAAGATCCCCAGGGGGCCCAGCCCCAGCATTTT
TRBV5-6,.,TRBJ2-5,many,CASSPPGTYQETQYF,TGTGCCAGCAGCCCACCCGGGACATACCAAGAGACCCAGTACTTC
TRBV7-8,TRBD1,TRBJ1-4,many,CASSLLRGRDEKLFF,TGTGCCAGCAGCTTGCTCAGGGGGCGGGATGAAAAACTGTTTTTT
TRBV6-2/TRBV6-3,.,TRBJ2-2,many,CASSVQGPTTGELFF,TGTGCCAGCAGCGTCCAGGGCCCAACCACCGGGGAGCTGTTTTTT
TRBV5-1,TRBD1,TRBJ2-5,few,CASSLAGTGGLETQYF,TGCGCCAGCAGCTTGGCCGGGACAGGGGGATTAGAGACCCAGTACTTC
TRBV6-2/TRBV6-3,TRBD2,TRBJ2-1,many,CASSWGGEQSEQFF,TGTGCCAGCAGTTGGGGGGGAGAACAGAGTGAGCAGTTCTTC
TRBV5-1,.,TRBJ2-1,few,CASSFTPESSYNEQFF,TGCGCCAGCAGTTTTACTCCTGAGAGCTCCTACAATGAGCAGTTCTTC
TRBV5-1,.,TRBJ2-1,.,CASSLDRFSEQFF,TGCGCCAGCAGCTTGGACAGGTTCAGTGAGCAGTTCTTC
TRBV18,.,TRBJ2-6,.,CASSPQGSGANVLTF,TGTGCCAGCTCACCACAGGGGTCTGGGGCCAACGTCCTGACTTTC
TRBV29-1,TRBD1,TRBJ2-5,few,CSVAPGQGRRETQYF,TGCAGCGTGGCTCCGGGACAGGGGAGACGAGAGACCCAGTACTTC
TRBV7-2,.,TRBJ2-7,few,CASSLSGNARHEQYF,TGTGCCAGCAGCTTATCCGGGAACGCCAGACACGAGCAGTACTTC
TRBV5-4,.,TRBJ2-5,many,CASSPDAHETQYF,TGTGCCAGCAGCCCCGATGCTCATGAGACCCAGTACTTC
TRBV20-1,.,TRBJ2-7,many,CSARDKIRGTDYEQYF,TGCAGTGCTAGAGATAAGATTCGCGGGACGGACTACGAGCAGTACTTC
TRBV12-3/TRBV12-4,.,TRBJ1-1,many,CASSLTAIMNTEAFF,TGTGCCAGCAGTCTGACAGCGATAATGAACACTGAAGCTTTCTTT
TRBV20-1,TRBD2,TRBJ2-3,many,CSARDGLAGDTQYF,TGCAGTGCTAGAGATGGCCTAGCGGGTGATACGCAGTATTTT
TRBV20-1,.,TRBJ2-3,many,CSAGRTGTDTQYF,TGCAGTGCTGGAAGGACTGGCACAGATACGCAGTATTTT
TRBV11-3,.,TRBJ1-1,many,CASSLSRGSTEAFF,TGTGCCAGCAGCTTGAGTAGGGGATCAACTGAAGCTTTCTTT